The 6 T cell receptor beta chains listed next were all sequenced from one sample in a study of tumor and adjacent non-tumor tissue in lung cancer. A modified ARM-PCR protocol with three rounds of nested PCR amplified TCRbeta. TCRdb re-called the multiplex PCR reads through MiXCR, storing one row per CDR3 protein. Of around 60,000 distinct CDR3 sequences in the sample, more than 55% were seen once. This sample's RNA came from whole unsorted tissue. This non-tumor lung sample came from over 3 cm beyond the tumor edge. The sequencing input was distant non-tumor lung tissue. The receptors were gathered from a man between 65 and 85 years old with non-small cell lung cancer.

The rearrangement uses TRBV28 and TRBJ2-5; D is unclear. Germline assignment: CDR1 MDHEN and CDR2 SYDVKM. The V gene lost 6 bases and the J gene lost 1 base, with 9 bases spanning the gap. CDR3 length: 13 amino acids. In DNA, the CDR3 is TGTGCCAGCAGCACCCGGCTCCAAGAGACCCAGTACTTC. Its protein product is CASSTRLQETQYF.

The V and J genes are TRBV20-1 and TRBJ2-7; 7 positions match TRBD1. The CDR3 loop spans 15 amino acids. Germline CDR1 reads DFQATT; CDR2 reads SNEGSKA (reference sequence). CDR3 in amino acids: CKASDAGGISYEQYF. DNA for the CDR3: TGCAAAGCTAGTGATGCAGGGGGAATCTCCTACGAGCAGTACTTC.

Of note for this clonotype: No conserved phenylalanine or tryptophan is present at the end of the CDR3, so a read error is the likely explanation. CDR3 sequence reads: CSARDGGQSSPLHY. In DNA, the CDR3 is TGCAGTGCTAGAGACGGGGGACAAAGTTCACCCCTCCACTAT. The chain joins TRBV20-1 to TRBJ1-6, with a weak D call TRBD1 (6 bases). Germline V gives CDR1 DFQATT, CDR2 SNEGSKA (reference sequence). The CDR3 has 14 residues. V dropped 0 bases and J dropped 9 bases, with 12 bases sitting between them.

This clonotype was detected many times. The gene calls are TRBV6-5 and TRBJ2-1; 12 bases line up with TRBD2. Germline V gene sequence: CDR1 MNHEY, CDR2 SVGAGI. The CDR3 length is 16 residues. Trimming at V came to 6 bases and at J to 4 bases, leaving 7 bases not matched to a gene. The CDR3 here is CASRSPGTSGYNEQFF. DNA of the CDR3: TGTGCCAGCAGAAGCCCCGGGACTAGCGGGTACAATGAGCAGTTCTTC.

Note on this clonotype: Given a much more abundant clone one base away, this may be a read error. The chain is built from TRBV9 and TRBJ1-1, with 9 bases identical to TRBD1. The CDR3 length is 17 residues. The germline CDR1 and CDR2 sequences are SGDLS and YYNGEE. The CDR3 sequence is CARSDPGTGIRDTEAFF. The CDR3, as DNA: TGTGCCAGGAGCGACCCCGGGACAGGGATTCGGGACACTGAAGCTTTCTTT. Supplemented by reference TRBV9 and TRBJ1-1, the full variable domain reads DSGVTQTPKHLITATGQRVTLRCSPRSGDLSVYWYQQSLDQGLQFLIQYYNGEERAKGNILERFSAQQFPDLHSELNLSSLELGDSALYFCARSDPGTGIRDTEAFFGQGTRLTVV.

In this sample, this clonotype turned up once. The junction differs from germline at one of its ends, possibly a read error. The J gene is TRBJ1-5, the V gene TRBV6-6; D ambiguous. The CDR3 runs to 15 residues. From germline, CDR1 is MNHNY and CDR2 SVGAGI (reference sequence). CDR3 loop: CASTYSDNSNQPQHF. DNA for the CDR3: TGTGCCAGCACTTACTCCGACAATAGCAATCAGCCCCAGCATTTT.